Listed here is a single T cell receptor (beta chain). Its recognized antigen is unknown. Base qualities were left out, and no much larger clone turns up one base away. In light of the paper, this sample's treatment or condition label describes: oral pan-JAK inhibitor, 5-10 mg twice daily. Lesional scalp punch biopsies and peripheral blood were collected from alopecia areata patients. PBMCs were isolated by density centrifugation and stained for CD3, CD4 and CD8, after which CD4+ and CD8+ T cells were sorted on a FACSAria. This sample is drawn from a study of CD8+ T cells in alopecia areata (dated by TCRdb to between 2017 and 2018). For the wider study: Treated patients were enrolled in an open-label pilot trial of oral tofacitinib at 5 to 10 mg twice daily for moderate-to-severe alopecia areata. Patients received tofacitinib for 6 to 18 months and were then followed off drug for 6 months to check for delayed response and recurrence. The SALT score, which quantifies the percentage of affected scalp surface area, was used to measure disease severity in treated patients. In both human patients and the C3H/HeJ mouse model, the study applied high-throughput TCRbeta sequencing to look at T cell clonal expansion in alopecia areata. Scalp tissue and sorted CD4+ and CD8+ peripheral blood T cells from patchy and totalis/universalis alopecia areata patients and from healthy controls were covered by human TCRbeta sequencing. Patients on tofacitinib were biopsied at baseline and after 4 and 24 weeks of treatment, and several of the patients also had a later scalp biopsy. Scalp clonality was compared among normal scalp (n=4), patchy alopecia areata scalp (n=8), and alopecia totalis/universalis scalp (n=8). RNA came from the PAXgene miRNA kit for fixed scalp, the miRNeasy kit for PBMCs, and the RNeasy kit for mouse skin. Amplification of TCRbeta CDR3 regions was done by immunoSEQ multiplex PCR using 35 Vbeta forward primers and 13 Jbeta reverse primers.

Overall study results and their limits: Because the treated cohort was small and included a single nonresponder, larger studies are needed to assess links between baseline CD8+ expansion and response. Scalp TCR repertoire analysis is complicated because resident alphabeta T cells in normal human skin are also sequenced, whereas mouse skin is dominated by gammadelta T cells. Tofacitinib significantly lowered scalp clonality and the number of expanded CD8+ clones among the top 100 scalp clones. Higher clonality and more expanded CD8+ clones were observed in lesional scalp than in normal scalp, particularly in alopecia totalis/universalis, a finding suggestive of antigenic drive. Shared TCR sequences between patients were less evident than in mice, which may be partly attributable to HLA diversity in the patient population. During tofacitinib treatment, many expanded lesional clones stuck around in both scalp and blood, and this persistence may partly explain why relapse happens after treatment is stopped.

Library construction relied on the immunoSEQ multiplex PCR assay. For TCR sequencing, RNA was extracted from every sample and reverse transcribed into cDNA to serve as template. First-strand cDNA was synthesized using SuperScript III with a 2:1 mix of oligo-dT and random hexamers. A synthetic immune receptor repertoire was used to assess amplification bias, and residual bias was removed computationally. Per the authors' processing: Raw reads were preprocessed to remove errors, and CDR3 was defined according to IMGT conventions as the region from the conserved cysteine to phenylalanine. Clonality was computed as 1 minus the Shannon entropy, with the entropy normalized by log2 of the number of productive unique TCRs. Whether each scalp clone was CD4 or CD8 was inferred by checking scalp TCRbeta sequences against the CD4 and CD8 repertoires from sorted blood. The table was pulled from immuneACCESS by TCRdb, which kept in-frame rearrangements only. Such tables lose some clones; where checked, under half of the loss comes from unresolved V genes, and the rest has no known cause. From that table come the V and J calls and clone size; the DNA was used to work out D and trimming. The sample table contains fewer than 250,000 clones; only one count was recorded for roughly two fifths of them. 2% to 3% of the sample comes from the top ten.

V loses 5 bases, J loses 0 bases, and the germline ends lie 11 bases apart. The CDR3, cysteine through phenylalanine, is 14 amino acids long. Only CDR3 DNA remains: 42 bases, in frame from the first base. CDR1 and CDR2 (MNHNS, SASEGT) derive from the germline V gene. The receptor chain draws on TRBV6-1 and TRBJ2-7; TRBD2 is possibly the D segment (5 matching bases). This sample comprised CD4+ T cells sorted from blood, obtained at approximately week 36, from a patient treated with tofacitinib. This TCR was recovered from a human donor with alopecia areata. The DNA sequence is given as TGTGCCAGCAGTAAGGAGGCTTTCTCCTACGAGCAGTACTTC. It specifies CASSKEAFSYEQYF.